This T cell receptor beta chain was retrieved from a study of blood T cell repertoires in COVID-19. For the study at large: From T cells, B-cell-depleted T cells, or PBMCs came the material, which was cDNA or gDNA.

Under the authors' procedure: Quantification of nucleated cells was approximated via reference gene primer amplification. Method: immunoSEQ multiplex PCR; TCRdb's copy keeps in-frame clones and lacks some. V and J calls plus clone size are reproduced from that table; the DNA served to infer D and trimming. The sample records under 140,000 clones, 70% to 90% being singletons. This CDR3 is built from 17 residues. V gave up 1 base and J gave up 4 bases; unmatched junction bases: 9. Per germline, CDR1 SGHNT and CDR2 YYREEE (reference sequence). The origin of this receptor is a woman in her fifties or sixties with acute or convalescent COVID-19. Sample: peripheral blood. The chain carries TRBV5-4 and TRBJ2-3; 10 positions match TRBD2. The CDR3 is CASSLLMLAGEADTQYF. The CDR3 DNA reads as TGTGCCAGCAGCTTGTTGATGCTAGCGGGAGAGGCAGATACGCAGTATTTT.